This passage covers 20 T cell receptor beta chains from one sample sequenced in a study of long-term antiretroviral therapy in people with HIV. Version v3.0 of the immunoSEQ assay ran at survey level. Produced via immunoSEQ multiplex PCR; TCRdb's table is partial and in-frame only. The data hold under 45,000 clones, with about four fifths observed a single time. The input for sequencing was unsorted PBMCs, taken 1 year after starting antiretroviral therapy. The receptors stem from a man aged 18 to 30 with HIV.

V is TRBV18 and J is TRBJ1-1; no clear D. Germline assignment: CDR1 KGHSH and CDR2 LQKENI. V shed 6 bases and J shed 3 bases, with 20 bases lying between them. CDR3 length: 16 amino acids. The CDR3 nucleotides read TGTGCCAGCTCCCCCCATCCATGGGGAGCGGACACTGAAGCTTTCTTT. Residues: CASSPHPWGADTEAFF.

The chain combines TRBV5-1 with TRBJ1-1, with a weak D call TRBD1 (6 bases). The CDR3 length is 14 residues. The germline V gene has CDR1 SGHRS and CDR2 YFSETQ. Trimming took off 3 bases at V and 1 base at J, with 10 bases between the two ends. This CDR3 is CASSSRTANTEAFF. The CDR3 region has the DNA TGCGCCAGCAGCTCCAGGACAGCGAACACTGAAGCTTTCTTT.

The gene calls are TRBV4-1 and TRBJ1-5; no clear D gene. V was trimmed by 0 bases and J by 7 bases, leaving 13 bases between them. The CDR3 consists of 15 residues. Per the germline V gene, CDR1 is MGHRA and CDR2 is YSYEKL. The CDR3 region is CASSQDLGRGQPQHF. The CDR3 region has the DNA TGCGCCAGCAGCCAAGATTTGGGGAGAGGGCAGCCCCAGCATTTT.

The chain has TRBV2 and TRBJ1-5; 9 nucleotides agree with TRBD1. Germline loops: CDR1 SNHLY, CDR2 FYNNEI. CDR3 size: 16 residues. The ends lost 6 bases at V and 0 bases at J; junction bases unmatched: 6. CDR3 amino acids: CASRGTGPYSNQPQHF. CDR3 sequence (DNA): TGTGCCAGCAGGGGGACAGGGCCTTATAGCAATCAGCCCCAGCATTTT.

This clone came up a few times. This sequence joins TRBV29-1 and TRBJ1-2; 7 nucleotides align to TRBD1. Unmatched junction bases numbered 6, after V lost 4 bases and J lost 10 bases. Per germline, CDR1 SQVTM and CDR2 ANQGSEA. The CDR3 has 11 amino acids. CDR3 protein: CSVGTGLDYTF. CDR3 sequence (DNA): TGCAGCGTTGGGACAGGTCTGGACTACACCTTC.

The chain joins TRBV10-3 to TRBJ1-5; 7 nucleotides match TRBD1. Germline CDR1 and CDR2: ENHRY and SYGVKD. The CDR3 consists of 15 residues. V was pared by 6 bases and J by 0 bases, with 5 bases of the junction left unmatched. For the CDR3, the DNA is TGTGCCATCAGAACCGACAGGGATAGCAATCAGCCCCAGCATTTT. Amino acid sequence: CAIRTDRDSNQPQHF.

This clone has only one observation. The chain carries TRBV5-1 and TRBJ2-1; D is uncertain. The CDR3 covers 11 residues. V was clipped by 3 bases and J by 10 bases, with 8 bases between them. The germline gives CDR1 SGHRS, CDR2 YFSETQ. The CDR3 loop reads CASSSSREQFF. The CDR3 DNA reads TGCGCCAGCAGCTCCTCCAGGGAGCAGTTCTTC.

The CDR3 bases are TGCGCCAGCAGCTTGTGGGGTAGCAATCAGCCCCAGCATTTT. Its translation is CASSLWGSNQPQHF. The chain couples TRBV5-1 to TRBJ1-5, with no clear D. The germline V gene encodes CDR1 SGHRS and CDR2 YFSETQ. CDR3 length: 14 amino acids. Trimming removed 1 base from V and 0 bases from J, with 5 bases in between.

CDR3 amino acids: CASKAKRGYNEQFF. The CDR3 DNA follows: TGTGCCAGCAAGGCGAAGCGGGGGTACAATGAGCAGTTCTTC. The chain employs TRBV6-1 and TRBJ2-1, with 8 bases that match TRBD2. This CDR3 region has 14 residues. J lost 4 bases, V lost 7 bases, and 6 bases had no gene match. Germline V CDR1 and CDR2: MNHNS, SASEGT.

V usage is TRBV5-6 and J usage is TRBJ2-3; D is undetermined. Germline V gene sequence: CDR1 SGHDT, CDR2 YYEEEE. V dropped 5 bases and J dropped 0 bases, with 7 bases sitting between them. This CDR3 comprises 13 residues. CDR3 bases: TGTGCCAGCAGGGGGATCAGCACAGATACGCAGTATTTT. Translation gives CASRGISTDTQYF.

The rearrangement joins TRBV28 to TRBJ2-7; 7 bases align to TRBD1. V lost 6 bases and J lost 6; bases outside the gene matches: 5. Germline V gene data show CDR1 as MDHEN and CDR2 as SYDVKM. The CDR3 loop spans 12 amino acids. This chain's CDR3 is CASRGQSSEQYF. The CDR3 coding sequence is TGTGCCAGCAGGGGACAGTCGTCCGAGCAGTACTTC. The variable domain in full, completed from reference TRBV28 and TRBJ2-7, reads DVKVTQSSRYLVKRTGEKVFLECVQDMDHENMFWYRQDPGLGLRLIYFSYDVKMKEKGDIPEGYSVSREKKERFSLILESASTNQTSMYLCASRGQSSEQYFGPGTRLTVT.

This chain joins TRBV4-1 and TRBJ2-3; 9 nucleotides agree with TRBD1. The CDR3 contains 17 residues. Per germline, CDR1 MGHRA and CDR2 YSYEKL. With V trimmed by 0 bases and J by 8 bases, 12 bases remained unmatched. The chain's CDR3 is CASSQDPRDRGTTTQYF. The CDR3 DNA reads as TGCGCCAGCAGCCAAGATCCCCGCGACAGGGGGACTACTACGCAGTATTTT.

The chain's CDR3 is CASSQGQGAQAGYGYTF. The CDR3 nucleotides are TGTGCCAGCAGCCAAGGACAGGGGGCGCAGGCGGGCTATGGCTACACCTTC. V and J are TRBV7-8 and TRBJ1-2; 11 bases are shared with TRBD1. The V segment lost 5 bases and the J segment 4 bases; nucleotides outside the gene matches: 12. The CDR3 is made up of 17 amino acids. Germline CDR1 is SGHVS and CDR2 is FQNEAQ.

The chain has TRBV19 and TRBJ1-4, with D possibly TRBD1 on 6 matching bases. Germline lookup yields CDR1 LNHDA and CDR2 SQIVND (reference sequence). CDR3 size: 16 residues. Trimming left V 5 bases short and J 3 bases short, with 16 bases between. The CDR3 coding sequence is TGTGCCAGTAGTTCAGGGGTCGGAGGGTCTAATGAAAAACTGTTTTTT. Translating it yields CASSSGVGGSNEKLFF. The variable domain in full, completed from reference TRBV19 and TRBJ1-4, reads DGGITQSPKYLFRKEGQNVTLSCEQNLNHDAMYWYRQDPGQGLRLIYYSQIVNDFQKGDIAEGYSVSREKKESFPLTVTSAQKNPTAFYLCASSSGVGGSNEKLFFGSGTQLSVL.

This rearrangement joins TRBV7-6 to TRBJ2-7; no clear D. Trimming shortened V by 2 bases and J by 6 bases, and 11 bases separated the two germline ends. The germline gives CDR1 SGHVS, CDR2 FNYEAQ. The CDR3 totals 13 residues. CDR3 amino acids: CASSLRVGSEQYF. The CDR3 nucleotides read TGTGCCAGCAGCTTAAGGGTGGGTTCCGAGCAGTACTTC.

The chain couples TRBV9 to TRBJ1-2, with TRBD1 identical over 9 bases. Looked up from germline, CDR1 is SGDLS and CDR2 is YYNGEE. With V trimmed by 4 bases and J by 4 bases, 8 bases remained unmatched. The CDR3 runs 15 residues. CDR3 loop: CASSPRDRALYGYTF. The CDR3 nucleotides are TGTGCCAGCAGCCCCCGGGACAGGGCCCTCTATGGCTACACCTTC.

The chain is built from TRBV6-5 and TRBJ2-5; D might be TRBD1 (6 bases). Trimming left V 8 bases short and J 4 bases short, with 11 bases between. The CDR3 contains 12 residues. Germline CDR1 and CDR2: MNHEY and SVGAGI. This chain's CDR3 is CASEGEIETQYF. The CDR3 nucleotides read TGTGCCAGCGAGGGGGAGATAGAGACCCAGTACTTC.

The V call is TRBV7-9, the J call TRBJ1-1; TRBD1 aligns across 8 bases. This CDR3 is 17 amino acids long. The germline V gene has CDR1 SEHNR and CDR2 FQNEAQ (reference sequence). Germline trimming cut 5 bases from V and 1 base from J; bases unmatched to any gene: 12. The CDR3 DNA sequence: TGTGCCAGCAGCCCCCCGGACAGGGAGAAGAGGAACACTGAAGCTTTCTTT. This encodes CASSPPDREKRNTEAFF.

The J gene is TRBJ1-2, the V gene TRBV27; TRBD1 is a possible D gene (5 bases). V lost 8 bases and J lost 4, with 17 bases in between. CDR3 length: 14 residues. Germline V gene lookup returns CDR1 MNHEY and CDR2 SMNVEV (reference sequence). The CDR3 loop is CASRLVGVGYGYTF. As DNA, the CDR3 is TGTGCCAGCCGGTTGGTGGGGGTGGGCTATGGCTACACCTTC.

The CDR3 sequence is CASSQAGQGDFEQYF. Here the CDR3 DNA reads TGTGCCAGCAGCCAAGCTGGACAGGGGGACTTCGAGCAGTACTTC. The genes are TRBV11-1 and TRBJ2-7; 10 nucleotides align to TRBD1. Germline V gene data show CDR1 as SGHAT and CDR2 as FQDESV (reference sequence). With 5 bases clipped from V and 6 bases from J, the junction kept 10 bases outside the gene matches. The CDR3 is 15 residues long.